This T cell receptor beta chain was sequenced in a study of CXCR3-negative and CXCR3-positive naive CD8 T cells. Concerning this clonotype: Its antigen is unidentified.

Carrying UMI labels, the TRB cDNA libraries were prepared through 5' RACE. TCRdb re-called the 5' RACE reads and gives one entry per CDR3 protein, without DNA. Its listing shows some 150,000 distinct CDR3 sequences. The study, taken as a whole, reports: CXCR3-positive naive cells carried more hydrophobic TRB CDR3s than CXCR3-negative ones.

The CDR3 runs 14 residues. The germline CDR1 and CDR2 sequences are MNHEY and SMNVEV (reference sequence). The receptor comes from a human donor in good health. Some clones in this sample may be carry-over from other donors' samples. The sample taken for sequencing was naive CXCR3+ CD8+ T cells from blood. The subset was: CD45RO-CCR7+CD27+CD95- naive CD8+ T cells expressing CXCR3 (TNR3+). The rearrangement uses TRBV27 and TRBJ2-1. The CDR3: CASSLIGLHNEQFF.